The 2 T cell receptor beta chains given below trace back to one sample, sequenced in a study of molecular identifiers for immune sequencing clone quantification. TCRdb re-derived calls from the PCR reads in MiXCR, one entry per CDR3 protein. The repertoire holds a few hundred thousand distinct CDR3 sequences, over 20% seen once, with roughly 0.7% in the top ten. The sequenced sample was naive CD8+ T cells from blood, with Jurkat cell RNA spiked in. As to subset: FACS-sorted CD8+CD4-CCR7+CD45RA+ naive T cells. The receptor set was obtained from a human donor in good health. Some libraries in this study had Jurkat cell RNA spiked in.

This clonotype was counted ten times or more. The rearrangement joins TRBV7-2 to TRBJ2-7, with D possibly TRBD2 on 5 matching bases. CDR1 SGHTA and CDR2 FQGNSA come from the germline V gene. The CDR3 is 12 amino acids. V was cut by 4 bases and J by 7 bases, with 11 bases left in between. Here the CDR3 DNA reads TGTGCCAGCAGCTCCGGTCCGGGGGAGCAGTACTTC. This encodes CASSSGPGEQYF.

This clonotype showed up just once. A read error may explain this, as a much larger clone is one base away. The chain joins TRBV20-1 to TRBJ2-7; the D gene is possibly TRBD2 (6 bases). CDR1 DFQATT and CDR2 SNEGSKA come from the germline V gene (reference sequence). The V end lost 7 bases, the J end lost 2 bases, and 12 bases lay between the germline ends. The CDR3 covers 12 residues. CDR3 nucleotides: TGCAGTGATGCGGGATTCGCCTACGAGCAGTACTTC. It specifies CSDAGFAYEQYF.